The entry that follows covers one T cell receptor (beta chain) sequence. Its antigen is undetermined. Trimming pared 3 bases from V and 4 bases from J, leaving 22 bases between. The V gene's germline CDR1 is KGHSH and CDR2 LQKENI. There are 17 residues in the CDR3. This entry is derived from a study of beta chain features in type 1 diabetes. Study-level points and caveats: Significant though moderate, a shortening of TCRB CDR3s appeared in all four CD4+ subsets of Type 1 diabetes patients.

Reverse transcribing all isolated RNA meant expressed TCRB transcripts were sequenced. Some clones are missing from TCRdb's copy, which holds only in-frame ones; the method was immunoSEQ multiplex PCR. The table lists some 240,000 clones, 16% of them singletons. The V and J genes are TRBV18 and TRBJ2-7; possible D gene TRBD1, 6 bases. This receptor was identified in a man aged 25-45 years with type 1 diabetes. Sequencing used naive CD4+ T cells from blood. The CDR3 DNA reads as TGTGCCAGCTCACCCGGGGTGGGGGCCAGGGCCTCTTACGAGCAGTACTTC. Amino acid sequence: CASSPGVGARASYEQYF.